The next 25 T cell receptor beta chains were all read from a single sample in a study. The sorted Tregs were CD4+CD25+CD127-/low cells. TCRdb processed the 5' RACE reads anew with MiXCR; each CDR3 protein has one entry. The data show fewer than 55,000 distinct CDR3 sequences, roughly 20% seen once. Material for sequencing was Tregs sorted from a lymph node. The receptor source for this set is a female donor with breast cancer.

V and J are TRBV9 and TRBJ2-7; 7 positions match TRBD1. V lost 6 bases and J lost 0; bases outside the gene matches: 12. CDR3 size: 16 residues. Germline values: CDR1 SGDLS, CDR2 YYNGEE. The CDR3 region has the DNA TGTGCCAGCAACGCAGGGGGTGGGGACAGCTCCTACGAGCAGTACTTC. It specifies CASNAGGGDSSYEQYF.

This clonotype was recorded a few times. V is TRBV13 and J is TRBJ2-5; 16 bases are a match to TRBD2. CDR3 length: 18 residues. Trimming took 3 bases from V and 4 from J; bases not matched to a gene: 8. Germline CDR1 is PRHDT and CDR2 is FYEKMQ (reference sequence). The CDR3 DNA is TGTGCCAGCAGCTTTGCCGGGACTAGCGGGAGGGTCAGAGAGACCCAGTACTTC. This codes for CASSFAGTSGRVRETQYF.

This chain uses TRBV20-1 with TRBJ2-7; D perhaps matches TRBD2 (6 bases). With 3 bases removed from V and 2 bases from J, the gap between germline ends came to 11 bases. This CDR3 has 13 amino acids. The germline gives CDR1 DFQATT, CDR2 SNEGSKA (reference sequence). This CDR3 is CSASGGLAYEQYF. Here the CDR3 DNA reads TGCAGTGCTAGTGGGGGACTTGCCTACGAGCAGTACTTC.

This clonotype was counted many times. One end of the junction varies from germline; a read error may be responsible. The J gene is TRBJ2-1, the V gene TRBV9; TRBD2 matches 9 bases. CDR1 SGDLS and CDR2 YYNGEE come from the germline V gene. The CDR3 is 14 residues long. The CDR3 region has the DNA TGTGCCAGCAGTGTAGCGGGAGAGGGTAATGAGCAGTTCTTC. Residues: CASSVAGEGNEQFF. The full variable domain, its missing parts supplied by reference TRBV9 and TRBJ2-1, is DSGVTQTPKHLITATGQRVTLRCSPRSGDLSVYWYQQSLDQGLQFLIQYYNGEERAKGNILERFSAQQFPDLHSELNLSSLELGDSALYFCASSVAGEGNEQFFGPGTRLTVL.

This clonotype was observed at least ten times. The chain combines TRBV28 with TRBJ2-3, with TRBD2 matching 8 bases. J lost 0 bases, V lost 5 bases, and 10 bases had no gene match. The CDR3 sequence is 17 residues long. CDR1 and CDR2 from the germline V gene are MDHEN and SYDVKM. Here the CDR3 DNA reads TGTGCCAGCAGTGCCCGCGGAGCGGGAGATAGCACAGATACGCAGTATTTT. Its protein product is CASSARGAGDSTDTQYF.

In this sample, this clonotype turned up a few times. The V gene is TRBV20-1, the J gene TRBJ1-1; perhaps TRBD1 as D (5 bases). There are 14 residues in the CDR3. The V end lost 7 bases, the J end lost 1 base, and 16 bases lay between the germline ends. Looked up from germline, CDR1 is DFQATT and CDR2 is SNEGSKA (reference sequence). The CDR3 is CSGEGVGTNTEAFF. CDR3 DNA: TGCAGTGGGGAGGGCGTGGGGACGAACACTGAAGCTTTCTTT.

This clonotype occurred many times. This chain links TRBV4-2 with TRBJ2-1; 9 positions match TRBD2. This CDR3 has 15 residues. Germline V lookup: CDR1 LGHNA, CDR2 YNFKEQ. J gave up 2 bases and V 4 bases, and 3 bases lay outside the gene matches. The CDR3 region has the DNA TGTGCCAGCAGCCCCTTAGCGGGAGCCTACAATGAGCAGTTCTTC. It specifies CASSPLAGAYNEQFF.

This sequence joins TRBV2 and TRBJ2-5, with TRBD2 matching over 12 bases. The CDR3 consists of 15 residues. V lost 7 bases to trimming and J lost 2 bases; unmatched junction nucleotides: 5. The germline CDR1 and CDR2 sequences are SNHLY and FYNNEI. The CDR3 region has the DNA TGTGCCAGCAATAAACTAGCGGGAGGACAAGAGACCCAGTACTTC. It specifies CASNKLAGGQETQYF. Full variable domain (outside the CDR3, taken from reference TRBV2 and TRBJ2-5): EPEVTQTPSHQVTQMGQEVILRCVPISNHLYFYWYRQILGQKVEFLVSFYNNEISEKSEIFDDQFSVERPDGSNFTLKIRSTKLEDSAMYFCASNKLAGGQETQYFGPGTRLLVL.

This clonotype was counted between two and nine times. The rearrangement joins TRBV6-1 to TRBJ2-7; tentatively, D is TRBD2 (5 bases). Germline CDR1 and CDR2: MNHNS and SASEGT. This CDR3 is built from 12 residues. Between the trimmed V and J ends, which lost 9 bases and 2 bases, there was a span of 11 bases. This chain's CDR3 is CASGGPPYEQYF. CDR3 coding DNA: TGTGCCAGTGGAGGTCCCCCCTACGAGCAGTACTTC.

This clonotype was counted only a few times. The chain links TRBV4-1 to TRBJ2-2; D is unresolved. Trimming left V 5 bases short and J 3 bases short, with 7 bases between. The CDR3 is 13 residues long. Germline CDR1 reads MGHRA; CDR2 reads YSYEKL. CDR3 in amino acids: CASSIPYTGELFF. Here the CDR3 DNA reads TGCGCCAGCAGCATACCATACACCGGGGAGCTGTTTTTT.

This clonotype was counted only a few times. The chain employs TRBV4-1 and TRBJ2-7; 11 nucleotides align to TRBD2. This CDR3 is built from 15 residues. Germline V gene lookup returns CDR1 MGHRA and CDR2 YSYEKL. V dropped 1 base and J dropped 5; count of bases not matched to a gene: 4. The CDR3 nucleotides read TGCGCCAGCAGCCAAGCTAGCGGGAGGAGAAACGAGCAGTACTTC. Translating it yields CASSQASGRRNEQYF.

In this sample, this clonotype turned up many times. V is TRBV7-9 and J is TRBJ1-3; D is perhaps TRBD1 (5 bases). Germline V lookup: CDR1 SEHNR, CDR2 FQNEAQ (reference sequence). This CDR3 spans 15 amino acids. The V end lost 5 bases, the J end lost 5 bases, and 16 bases lay between the germline ends. This chain's CDR3 is CASSPGDGQRNTIYF. CDR3 bases: TGTGCCAGCAGCCCGGGGGACGGTCAAAGAAACACCATATATTTT.

In its sample, this clonotype was seen many times. This sequence joins TRBV11-2 and TRBJ1-3; no reliable D call. Germline V gene data show CDR1 as SGHAT and CDR2 as FQNNGV. V lost 5 bases, J lost 4 bases, and 9 bases lay in between. The CDR3 extends over 13 amino acids. This CDR3 reads CASSPGQGNTIYF. The CDR3 nucleotides read TGTGCCAGCAGCCCCGGCCAAGGAAACACCATATATTTT. The whole variable domain, remainder taken from reference TRBV11-2 and TRBJ1-3, is EAGVAQSPRYKIIEKRQSVAFWCNPISGHATLYWYQQILGQGPKLLIQFQNNGVVDDSQLPKDRFSAERLKGVDSTLKIQPAKLEDSAVYLCASSPGQGNTIYFGEGSWLTVV.

This clonotype was seen more than once but under ten times. The chain employs TRBV5-4 and TRBJ2-7, with TRBD2 as a possible D gene (6 bases). Germline CDR1 SGHNT, CDR2 YYREEE (reference sequence). This CDR3 is 15 amino acids long. Trimming left V 4 bases short and J 0 bases short, with 14 bases between. This CDR3 is CASSRGLESSYEQYF. CDR3 nucleotide sequence: TGTGCCAGCAGCCGGGGACTGGAAAGCTCCTACGAGCAGTACTTC.

Of note for this clonotype: The junction differs from germline at one of its ends, possibly a read error. This sequence joins TRBV20-1 and TRBJ2-3; TRBD2 matches 8 bases. Germline CDR1 is DFQATT and CDR2 is SNEGSKA (reference sequence). The CDR3 is made up of 16 amino acids. CDR3 sequence: CSAGDSSGGRTDTQYF. CDR3 bases: TGCAGTGCTGGAGATTCATCGGGAGGGCGCACAGATACGCAGTATTTT.

This clonotype was detected many times. J is TRBJ1-2 and V is TRBV27; 7 bases line up with TRBD1. Germline CDR1 and CDR2: MNHEY and SMNVEV (reference sequence). V lost 3 bases and J lost 1; bases outside the gene matches: 5. This CDR3 region has 15 residues. In nucleotides, the CDR3 is TGTGCCAGCAGTTTCACAGGGGTTCATAACTATGGCTACACCTTC. It encodes CASSFTGVHNYGYTF.

This clonotype was seen more than once but under ten times. The V and J genes are TRBV6-5 and TRBJ2-7, with TRBD2 as a possible D gene (6 bases). This CDR3 is 14 amino acids long. Germline CDR1 is MNHEY and CDR2 is SVGAGI. V was trimmed by 1 base and J by 2 bases, leaving 9 bases between them. CDR3 nucleotides: TGTGCCAGCAGTTACTTGGGGGGAACCTACGAGCAGTACTTC. It yields the protein CASSYLGGTYEQYF.

The chain joins TRBV21-1 to TRBJ1-4. TRBV21-1 is noted as a pseudogene. CDR3 length: 16 residues. Here the CDR3 DNA reads TGTGCCAGCAGCCCCTCCCAGCAGTGGGAGGGTGAAAAACTGTTTTTT. Its translation: CASSPSQQWEGEKLFF.

This clonotype has a handful of counts. The chain joins TRBV7-6 to TRBJ2-5; the D gene is possibly TRBD1 (5 bases). The CDR3 is 13 residues long. The V end lost 2 bases, the J end lost 4 bases, and 8 bases lay between the germline ends. The germline V gene encodes CDR1 SGHVS and CDR2 FNYEAQ. CDR3 protein: CASSLQGIETQYF. In DNA, the CDR3 is TGTGCCAGCAGCTTACAGGGTATAGAGACCCAGTACTTC.

The V and J genes are TRBV2 and TRBJ2-3; D remains ambiguous. Trimming pared 2 bases from V and 8 bases from J, leaving 5 bases between. The germline CDR1 and CDR2 sequences are SNHLY and FYNNEI. CDR3 length: 11 amino acids. The DNA for the CDR3 is TGTGCCAGCAGTGAAAAGGGTACGCAGTATTTT. It encodes CASSEKGTQYF.

This clonotype was detected many times. The chain employs TRBV9 and TRBJ2-1; D remains ambiguous. The V gene's germline CDR1 is SGDLS and CDR2 YYNGEE. CDR3 length: 11 residues. V was clipped by 0 bases and J by 8 bases, with 3 bases between them. The CDR3 DNA reads TGTGCCAGCAGCGTAGGGGATGAGCAGTTCTTC. It encodes CASSVGDEQFF.

On this clonotype itself: A much bigger clone sits one base away, suggesting this may be a read error. The chain has TRBV27 and TRBJ1-1; 9 bases map to TRBD1. Germline V gene data show CDR1 as MNHEY and CDR2 as SMNVEV (reference sequence). CDR3 size: 12 residues. CDR3 in amino acids: CASKTGGTEAVF. Here the CDR3 DNA reads TGTGCCAGCAAAACAGGGGGCACTGAAGCTGTCTTT.

About this clonotype: An end of the junction does not agree with germline; a read error may underlie this. CDR3 sequence: CATSTQGGGLLF. CDR3 in DNA: TGTGCCACCAGCACCCAAGGGGGGGGGCTGCTTTTT. This chain links TRBV15 with TRBJ2-2; maybe TRBD2 (7 bases). The CDR3 length is 12 residues. CDR1 is LNHNV, CDR2 YYDKDF, per germline (reference sequence).

This clonotype was picked up a small number of times. A much larger clone is a single base away; this may be a read error. This chain joins TRBV5-1 and TRBJ2-1, with 8 positions matching TRBD1. Germline V gene data show CDR1 as SGHRS and CDR2 as YFSETQ. The CDR3 totals 15 residues. The CDR3: CASGLTTGAYNEQFF. CDR3 nucleotides: TGCGCCAGCGGCTTGACGACAGGGGCGTACAATGAGCAGTTCTTC.

This clonotype was detected ten times or more. The V gene is TRBV20-1, the J gene TRBJ1-5; D is unresolved. Germline V gives CDR1 DFQATT, CDR2 SNEGSKA (reference sequence). This CDR3 region has 14 residues. Trimming cost V 1 base and J 4 bases, with 11 bases left between them. CDR3 DNA sequence: TGCAGTGCTAGAGTTGGGTCGGGGAATCAGCCCCAGCATTTT. The encoded protein is CSARVGSGNQPQHF.